This T cell receptor beta chain came from a study of identifying expanded T cells in peripheral blood. In its sample, this clone was seen a few times. Its antigen is not identified. Study results and limitations: Clone count variance between two-week samples rose with total template count. Technical replicates showed about 1.1 changed clones; around two weeks roughly 15; four weeks 19.

Profiling relied on immunoSEQ multiplex PCR, and the TCRdb table lists in-frame clones only, not all of them. This table has approximately 56,000 clones, approximately 79% appearing once. The CDR3 covers 13 residues. Per the germline V gene, CDR1 is SQVTM and CDR2 is ANQGSEA. V gave up 7 bases and J gave up 0 bases, with 10 bases separating them. No infections or other immune events were documented during collection. The sequenced material came from blood. The V gene is TRBV29-1, the J gene TRBJ1-3; D uncertain. The sequence was obtained from a person between 18 and 75 years old in good health. The CDR3, as DNA: TGCAGCGCCCTCCCGAGCTCTGGAAACACCATATATTTT. Translation gives CSALPSSGNTIYF.